The present T cell receptor beta chain was sequenced within a study of cytomegalovirus exposure and HLA in healthy donors. Study in general: The study's early data release held 75 million to 95 million unique TCRs from HLA-typed donors. Out of 398 genotyped donors, less than 85% belonged to the Caucasian-associated ancestry cluster. General study findings and limits: The majority of TCR sequences were rare, yet some public TCRs appeared in many donors. With later analysis, a missense DCLRE1C variant became linked to TCR beta V- and J-gene trimming.

This CDR3 spans 13 amino acids. The V end lost 3 bases, the J end lost 4 bases, and 7 bases lay between the germline ends. Germline-derived CDR1 and CDR2 are SSHAT and FNYEAQ (reference sequence). As to this clone: As yet, its antigen is unknown.

It was with 60 Vbeta and 13 Jbeta primers that the PCR ran. This table comes from immunoSEQ multiplex PCR, and its TCRdb copy is limited to in-frame clones, with some not included. This sample yields some 200,000 clones, of which approximately 70% are seen a single time; 2% to 3% belongs to the top ten. V usage is TRBV7-7 and J usage is TRBJ1-3; D remains ambiguous. The source is a man aged 35 to 55 in good health and CMV-seropositive. The specimen was PBMCs. CDR3: CASSLGRGNTIYF. The CDR3 nucleotides are TGTGCCAGCAGCTTGGGGAGAGGAAACACCATATATTTT.